This T cell receptor (beta chain) was captured in a study of tumor-infiltrating lymphocytes in primary liver carcinoma. J lost 13 bases, V lost 2 bases, and 10 bases had no gene match. The CDR3 is made up of 15 amino acids. Germline CDR1 is SGHTA and CDR2 is FQGTGA. Both RNA and DNA were isolated together from approximately 20-30 mg of bulk tissue that had not been sorted. A constant-region primer served to make TCR beta cDNA from approximately 490 ng total RNA. It was through three nested multiplex PCR rounds of slightly modified ARM-PCR that TCR beta libraries arose. Two initial PCR rounds of approximately 10 cycles each paired TRBV1-TRBV30 forward primers with a C-beta reverse primer. MiXCR, applied by TCRdb to the multiplex PCR reads, yields one record per CDR3 protein. The data show some 190,000 distinct CDR3 sequences, 85% seen once.

The receptor comes from a man aged 35 to 55 with primary liver carcinoma and hepatitis B virus infection. The chain has TRBV7-3 and TRBJ1-6; 8 nucleotides align to TRBD1. The sequenced material came from tumor tissue from primary liver carcinoma. The DNA for the CDR3 is TGTGCCAGCAGCTTACGAGCTGGACAGGGATTCCCCCTCCACTTT. It yields the protein CASSLRAGQGFPLHF.